Each of the 8 T cell receptor beta chains below was sequenced from the same sample in a study of vaccination effects on CD4 cells after COVID-19. This table comes from immunoSEQ multiplex PCR, and its TCRdb copy is limited to in-frame clones, with some not included. The sample contains approximately 26,000 clones, about 77% of which appear only once. No antigen has been identified for these receptors. Sequencing followed a ViraFEST assay step that expanded antigen-specific CD4+ T cells with viral peptide pools. Researchers isolated CD4+ T cells once about eleven days of culture had elapsed. Infection with SARS-CoV-2 occurred in the person between March and December 2020, and PCR confirmed it. The starting material was CD4+ T cells from PBMCs cultured with HCoV-NL63 spike peptides, obtained before COVID-19 vaccination. These receptor sequences come from a human donor who had a prior SARS-CoV-2 infection.

CDR3 sequence reads: CASRRGTSGLYEQYF. In DNA, the CDR3 is TGTGCCAGCAGGAGAGGGACTAGCGGATTGTACGAGCAGTACTTC. V is TRBV27 and J is TRBJ2-7, with 11 bases fitting TRBD2. Losses at the gene ends were 6 bases for V and 4 bases for J; bases not matched to a gene: 8. The CDR3 sequence is 15 residues long. From germline, CDR1 is MNHEY and CDR2 SMNVEV (reference sequence).

V and J are TRBV7-3 and TRBJ2-1; 8 bases line up with TRBD2. This CDR3 comprises 15 residues. The germline gives CDR1 SGHTA, CDR2 FQGTGA. After removal of 0 bases from V and 6 bases from J, the junction contained 4 bases not matched to a gene. The CDR3 protein is CASSLTSTSGNEQFF. Written as DNA, the CDR3 is TGTGCCAGCAGCTTAACTTCTACTAGCGGCAATGAGCAGTTCTTC.

This sequence joins TRBV5-1 and TRBJ2-5, with D possibly being TRBD1 (5 bases). Trimming took 3 bases from V and 1 from J, leaving 13 bases between them. From germline, CDR1 is SGHRS and CDR2 YFSETQ. CDR3 length equals 15 residues. This CDR3 is CASSSTGTLQETQYF. Here the CDR3 DNA reads TGCGCCAGCAGCTCAACAGGCACCCTCCAAGAGACCCAGTACTTC.

This chain uses TRBV25-1 with TRBJ1-1; D not resolved. V was cut by 5 bases and J by 5 bases, with 6 bases left in between. Germline CDR1 is MGHDK and CDR2 is SYGVNS. The CDR3 runs to 11 residues. The CDR3 DNA sequence: TGTGCCAGCAGTTCCGGAACTGAAGCTTTCTTT. Protein sequence: CASSSGTEAFF.

The V call is TRBV7-8, the J call TRBJ2-3; TRBD1 aligns across 9 bases. This CDR3 is 17 amino acids long. After removal of 0 bases from V and 2 bases from J, the junction contained 6 bases not matched to a gene. The V gene's germline CDR1 is SGHVS and CDR2 FQNEAQ. CDR3 DNA: TGTGCCAGCAGCTTAGCGCGGACAGGGGAAAACACAGATACGCAGTATTTT. Protein sequence: CASSLARTGENTDTQYF.

The CDR3 DNA reads TGTGCCAGCAGCTTTGGGGCTAGTGGTCGCAAAAACATTCAGTACTTC. The encoded protein is CASSFGASGRKNIQYF. The chain is built from TRBV12-1 and TRBJ2-4. TRBV12-1 is flagged as a pseudogene. This CDR3 has 16 amino acids.

The sample holds one count of this clone. The chain combines TRBV6-6 with TRBJ1-1; D may be TRBD1 (5 bases). The CDR3 spans 14 residues. V was clipped by 0 bases and J by 1 base, with 6 bases between them. Germline lookup yields CDR1 MNHNY and CDR2 SVGAGI (reference sequence). The CDR3 coding sequence is TGTGCCAGCAGTTACTCAGGGGAGAACACTGAAGCTTTCTTT. Its protein is CASSYSGENTEAFF.

This clone showed up just a few times. The V gene is TRBV4-2, the J gene TRBJ2-7, with 12 bases matching TRBD2. V lost 4 bases and J lost 2; bases outside the gene matches: 12. The CDR3 is 18 amino acids. Germline CDR1 is LGHNA and CDR2 is YNFKEQ. Written as DNA, the CDR3 is TGTGCCAGCAGCCGACGGGAAACTAGCGGGGGGCAGCCCTACGAGCAGTACTTC. Encoded protein: CASSRRETSGGQPYEQYF.